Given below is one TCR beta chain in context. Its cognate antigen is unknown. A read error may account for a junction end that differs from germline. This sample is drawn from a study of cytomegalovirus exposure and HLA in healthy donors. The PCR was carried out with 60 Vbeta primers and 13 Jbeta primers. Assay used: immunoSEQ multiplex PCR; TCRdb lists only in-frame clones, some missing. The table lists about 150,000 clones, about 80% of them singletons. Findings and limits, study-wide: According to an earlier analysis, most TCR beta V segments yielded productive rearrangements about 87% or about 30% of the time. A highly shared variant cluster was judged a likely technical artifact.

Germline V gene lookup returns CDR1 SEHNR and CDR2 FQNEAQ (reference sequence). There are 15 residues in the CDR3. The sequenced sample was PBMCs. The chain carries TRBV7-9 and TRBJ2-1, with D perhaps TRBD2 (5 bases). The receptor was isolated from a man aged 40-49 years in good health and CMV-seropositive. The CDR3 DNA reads TGTTCCAGCAGCTTATCGAGCGGACCGTCTAATGAGCAGTTCTTC. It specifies CSSSLSSGPSNEQFF.